Below, 20 T cell receptor beta chains from the same sample are listed, as sequenced in a study of Tregs in tolerant kidney transplant recipients. Here immunoSEQ multiplex PCR was the method, and the copy in TCRdb shows in-frame clones only, minus some. Of 95,000 to 120,000 clones listed, nearly 90% are singletons. The sequencing here drew on CD4+ T cells from blood, taken before the transplant. All receptors derive from a human donor who received a combined kidney and bone marrow transplant.

The rearrangement links TRBV9 to TRBJ2-3; no reliable D call. The V gene's germline CDR1 is SGDLS and CDR2 YYNGEE. Trimming cost V 3 bases and J 0 bases, with 5 bases left between them. The CDR3 has 13 residues. CDR3 amino acids: CASSGTSTDTQYF. As DNA, the CDR3 is TGTGCCAGCAGCGGTACTAGCACAGATACGCAGTATTTT.

Comments on this clone: The junction departs from germline at one end; a sequencing error may be responsible. This chain links TRBV7-2 with TRBJ2-5; D unclear. Looked up from germline, CDR1 is SGHTA and CDR2 is FQGNSA. This CDR3 region has 12 residues. In DNA, the CDR3 is TGTGCCAGCAGCTTAGTAGGTCTAGTCCCCCACTTC. It encodes CASSLVGLVPHF.

V and J are TRBV5-8 and TRBJ2-7; 9 nucleotides match TRBD2. This CDR3 has 15 residues. The junction had 9 bases not matched to a gene; V was cut back by 4 bases and J by 4 bases. CDR1 SGHTS and CDR2 YDEGEE come from the germline V gene. Here the CDR3 reads CASSPKSGRRYEQYF. The CDR3, as DNA: TGTGCCAGCAGCCCGAAAAGCGGGAGGAGATACGAGCAGTACTTC.

A single count supports this clone. The chain carries TRBV7-2 and TRBJ2-7; tentatively, D is TRBD1 (5 bases). Germline V gene data show CDR1 as SGHTA and CDR2 as FQGNSA. CDR3 length: 14 residues. Between the trimmed V and J ends, which lost 4 bases and 5 bases, there was a span of 15 bases. CDR3 bases: TGTGCCAGCAGCTACCTCCGACAGTCCCACGAGCAGTACTTC. Its protein is CASSYLRQSHEQYF. Full variable domain (missing parts from reference TRBV7-2 and TRBJ2-7): GAGVSQSPSNKVTEKGKDVELRCDPISGHTALYWYRQSLGQGLEFLIYFQGNSAPDKSGLPSDRFSAERTGGSVSTLTIQRTQQEDSAVYLCASSYLRQSHEQYFGPGTRLTVT.

Here the CDR3 reads CASGPGSGQETQYF. In DNA form, the CDR3 reads TGTGCCAGCGGACCCGGGAGCGGCCAAGAGACCCAGTACTTC. J is TRBJ2-5 and V is TRBV2; D is perhaps TRBD2 (6 bases). The germline CDR1 and CDR2 sequences are SNHLY and FYNNEI. V lost 8 bases and J 1 base, leaving 14 bases between the germline ends. The CDR3 consists of 14 residues.

This chain links TRBV29-1 with TRBJ2-1; D possibly corresponds to TRBD2 (6 bases). Germline V gene lookup returns CDR1 SQVTM and CDR2 ANQGSEA. Trimming shortened V by 0 bases and J by 4 bases, and 13 bases separated the two germline ends. The CDR3 runs to 15 residues. The DNA for the CDR3 is TGCAGCGTTGAAGAGCGGGGAATAGGGTACAATGAGCAGTTCTTC. Translated, it gives CSVEERGIGYNEQFF.

V usage is TRBV27 and J usage is TRBJ1-1; a weak D match, TRBD1 (5 bases). This CDR3 is built from 14 residues. Deletions cut 7 bases from V and 5 bases from J, with 17 bases between. The V gene's germline CDR1 is MNHEY and CDR2 SMNVEV (reference sequence). The CDR3 reads CASIGWQGGTEAFF. The CDR3 bases are TGTGCCAGCATCGGTTGGCAGGGTGGGACTGAAGCTTTCTTT.

The chain couples TRBV30 to TRBJ1-2, with 8 bases fitting TRBD1. The germline V gene encodes CDR1 GTSNPN and CDR2 SVGIG (reference sequence). The CDR3 covers 12 residues. V dropped 1 base and J dropped 9; count of bases not matched to a gene: 4. CDR3 in DNA: TGTGCCTGGAGTGGGACAGGGTCTCGCTACACCTTC. This sequence encodes CAWSGTGSRYTF. Full variable domain (rest looked up from reference TRBV30 and TRBJ1-2): SQTIHQWPATLVQPVGSPLSLECTVEGTSNPNLYWYRQAAGRGLQLLFYSVGIGQISSEVPQNLSASRPQDRQFILSSKKLLLSDSGFYLCAWSGTGSRYTFGSGTRLTVV.

The chain carries TRBV14 and TRBJ1-6; D ambiguous. Per germline, CDR1 SGHDN and CDR2 FVKESK. The CDR3 sequence is 13 residues long. Trimming pared 0 bases from V and 12 bases from J, leaving 9 bases between. CDR3 amino acids: CASSQDQFLPLHF. The CDR3 coding sequence is TGTGCCAGCAGCCAAGATCAGTTTTTACCCCTCCACTTT.

The rearrangement links TRBV2 to TRBJ2-3; TRBD2 agrees at 7 bases. Trimming at V came to 1 base and at J to 3 bases, leaving 4 bases not matched to a gene. Germline V gene lookup returns CDR1 SNHLY and CDR2 FYNNEI. The CDR3 spans 15 residues. The CDR3 loop is CASSEGLAVTDTQYF. The DNA for the CDR3 is TGTGCCAGCAGTGAAGGGCTAGCGGTAACAGATACGCAGTATTTT. Complete variable domain (other parts from reference TRBV2 and TRBJ2-3): EPEVTQTPSHQVTQMGQEVILRCVPISNHLYFYWYRQILGQKVEFLVSFYNNEISEKSEIFDDQFSVERPDGSNFTLKIRSTKLEDSAMYFCASSEGLAVTDTQYFGPGTRLTVL.

The rearrangement links TRBV11-3 to TRBJ2-7; TRBD1 matches 8 bases. The CDR3 runs to 15 residues. The junction had 10 bases not matched to a gene; V was cut back by 5 bases and J by 4 bases. Germline loops: CDR1 SGHNT, CDR2 YENEEA. This chain's CDR3 is CASSHGQGRVYEQYF. The CDR3 DNA follows: TGTGCCAGCAGCCACGGACAGGGTAGAGTATACGAGCAGTACTTC.

In DNA form, the CDR3 reads TGTGCCAGCGCTTATAGAGGGAACAATGAGCAGTTCTTC. Translation: CASAYRGNNEQFF. The chain uses TRBV21-1 and TRBJ2-1; no DNA check was done on the table's D call, TRBD2. TRBV21-1 is a pseudogene. The CDR3 has 13 residues.

The sample holds one count of this clone. CDR3 in amino acids: CAWSPQDRAFNQPQHF. The CDR3 nucleotides read TGTGCCTGGAGTCCCCAGGACAGGGCGTTCAATCAGCCCCAGCATTTT. The chain recombines TRBV30 with TRBJ1-5, with TRBD1 matching over 8 bases. In germline, CDR1 is GTSNPN, CDR2 SVGIG (reference sequence). The CDR3 length is 16 residues. The V and J ends lost 2 bases and 3 bases, in that order; junction bases with no gene match: 9.

This chain joins TRBV28 and TRBJ1-4, with TRBD1 matching over 7 bases. Per the germline V gene, CDR1 is MDHEN and CDR2 is SYDVKM. CDR3 length: 15 residues. V lost 7 bases to trimming and J lost 7 bases; unmatched junction nucleotides: 12. CDR3 coding DNA: TGTGCCAGCACCCAGGGGGGTAACGGGCGTGAAAAACTGTTTTTT. This translates into CASTQGGNGREKLFF.

This clone was recorded only once. J is TRBJ2-5 and V is TRBV5-4, with D perhaps TRBD2 (5 bases). The CDR3 extends over 15 amino acids. Trimming left V 5 bases short and J 3 bases short, with 17 bases between. CDR1 and CDR2 (germline): SGHNT, YYREEE (reference sequence). In DNA, the CDR3 is TGTGCCAGCAGTTTCGGGAACGGCGGTGAAGAGACCCAGTACTTC. This gives the protein CASSFGNGGEETQYF.

V and J are TRBV7-2 and TRBJ2-7; the match to TRBD2 covers 9 bases. V shed 3 bases, J shed 5 bases, and the junction held 8 bases outside the gene matches. The CDR3 has 15 residues. The germline V gene has CDR1 SGHTA and CDR2 FQGNSA. CDR3 sequence reads: CASSLQYSGSNEQYF. The CDR3 DNA follows: TGTGCCAGCAGCTTGCAATATAGCGGGAGTAACGAGCAGTACTTC.

The V call is TRBV6-1, the J call TRBJ1-2; D may be TRBD1 (5 bases). V lost 1 base, J lost 4 bases, and 13 bases lay in between. The CDR3 is 15 residues long. Per the germline V gene, CDR1 is MNHNS and CDR2 is SASEGT. The CDR3 region has the DNA TGTGCCAGCAGTGAAGGTTTAGGGGCAGCCTATGGCTACACCTTC. Its translation is CASSEGLGAAYGYTF.

The rearrangement uses TRBV2 and TRBJ2-7; D is perhaps TRBD1 (6 bases). The germline V and J ends were trimmed by 4 bases and 3 bases, with 10 bases remaining between them. Germline CDR1 SNHLY, CDR2 FYNNEI. The length of the CDR3 is 13 residues. The CDR3 here is CASSVKGVYEQYF. The CDR3 DNA reads TGTGCCAGCAGTGTTAAGGGGGTCTACGAGCAGTACTTC.

V usage is TRBV6-4 and J usage is TRBJ2-7; D not resolved. Looked up from germline, CDR1 is MRHNA and CDR2 is SNTAGT. The ends were cut back, 7 bases at V and 1 base at J, with 14 bases in the middle. The CDR3 has 14 residues. The CDR3 here is CASTPTAGSYEQYF. The CDR3 DNA follows: TGTGCCAGCACCCCCACTGCTGGTTCCTACGAGCAGTACTTC.

The chain couples TRBV6-5 to TRBJ1-2; tentative D call: TRBD1 (5 bases). The germline V gene has CDR1 MNHEY and CDR2 SVGAGI. V shed 5 bases and J shed 5 bases, with 12 bases lying between them. This CDR3 region has 13 residues. CDR3 in amino acids: CASSRQLFYGYTF. The CDR3 DNA sequence: TGTGCCAGCAGTCGACAGCTATTTTATGGCTACACCTTC.